Below, 7 T cell receptor beta chains from the same sample are listed, as sequenced in a study of T-cell memory formation after mild COVID-19. TCRdb called the 5' RACE reads again in MiXCR, with one record for every CDR3 protein. The data contain approximately 400,000 distinct CDR3 sequences, 20% to 25% of them seen just once; the ten biggest clones take up 8.5% to 10%. What was sequenced was PBMCs or a T cell subset sorted from them (not recorded which). The source is an adult woman who had mild COVID-19 (a few samples of this study predate the infection). Cell type and time point are not known.

The chain couples TRBV7-8 to TRBJ1-1, with 7 bases that match TRBD1. This CDR3 spans 16 amino acids. V was pared by 1 base and J by 0 bases, with 5 bases of the junction left unmatched. CDR1 and CDR2 (germline): SGHVS, FQNEAQ. The CDR3 region is CASSLGQGLMNTEAFF. The CDR3, as DNA: TGTGCCAGCAGCTTAGGACAGGGCCTAATGAACACTGAAGCTTTCTTT.

This clonotype was seen just once. The gene calls are TRBV27 and TRBJ2-7; D is uncertain. The V gene lost 6 bases and the J gene lost 3 bases, with 15 bases spanning the gap. Germline CDR1 and CDR2: MNHEY and SMNVEV (reference sequence). This CDR3 contains 14 residues. The CDR3 sequence: CASRPGRPFYEQYF. CDR3 DNA sequence: TGTGCCAGCAGGCCCGGTAGACCCTTCTACGAGCAGTACTTC.

The J gene is TRBJ2-3, the V gene TRBV20-1, with 12 bases lining up with TRBD2. Germline V CDR1 and CDR2: DFQATT, SNEGSKA (reference sequence). The CDR3 spans 14 residues. With 3 bases clipped from V and 6 bases from J, the junction kept 4 bases outside the gene matches. Here the CDR3 DNA reads TGCAGTGCTAGGACTAGCGGGAGATGGGATACGCAGTATTTT. As protein: CSARTSGRWDTQYF.

The chain recombines TRBV3-1 with TRBJ2-5; 8 bases are a match to TRBD1. The CDR3 is 14 residues long. Looked up from germline, CDR1 is LGHDT and CDR2 is YNNKEL (reference sequence). Germline trimming cut 1 base from V and 4 bases from J; bases unmatched to any gene: 2. CDR3 residues: CASSQATGGETQYF. The CDR3 nucleotides are TGTGCCAGCAGCCAAGCAACAGGGGGAGAGACCCAGTACTTC.

This clonotype was recorded once. The rearrangement joins TRBV6-5 to TRBJ1-5, with TRBD1 identical over 8 bases. From germline, CDR1 is MNHEY and CDR2 SVGAGI. The CDR3 sequence is 14 residues long. The junction had 7 bases not matched to a gene; V was cut back by 6 bases and J by 6 bases. In nucleotides, the CDR3 is TGTGCCAGCAGCCCGAACAGGGGGGCTCAGCCCCAGCATTTT. It codes for CASSPNRGAQPQHF.

This clonotype was found a few times. The chain recombines TRBV24-1 with TRBJ1-5, with 10 bases identical to TRBD1. This CDR3 is 14 amino acids long. With 3 bases clipped from V and 6 bases from J, the junction kept 1 base outside the gene matches. The germline gives CDR1 KGHDR, CDR2 SFDVKD. CDR3 DNA sequence: TGTGCCACCAGTGATGACAGGGGGCCTCAGCCCCAGCATTTT. It yields the protein CATSDDRGPQPQHF.

V usage is TRBV4-3 and J usage is TRBJ2-6, with a tentative D call TRBD1 (6 bases). The germline V gene has CDR1 LGHNA and CDR2 YSLEER. The CDR3 length is 17 residues. V was cut by 2 bases and J by 3 bases, with 14 bases left in between. CDR3 sequence: CASSQRQDWYGANVLTF. DNA of the CDR3: TGCGCCAGCAGCCAAAGACAGGACTGGTATGGGGCCAACGTCCTGACTTTC.